The 22 T cell receptor beta chains below were found in one sample sequenced in a study of T cell clonotyping in hematopoietic cell transplantation. Method: immunoSEQ multiplex PCR; TCRdb's copy keeps in-frame clones and lacks some. The table has nearly 70,000 clones, about 93% seen once; the top ten hold roughly 1.7%. The sequencing input was peripheral blood mononuclear cells. The origin of the receptors is a man aged 50 to 59 in good health. Some clones in this sample may be carry-over from other donors' samples.

The chain combines TRBV5-6 with TRBJ2-3; 8 nucleotides agree with TRBD1. The CDR3 covers 15 residues. Germline CDR1 SGHDT, CDR2 YYEEEE. With 0 bases clipped from V and 0 bases from J, the junction kept 0 bases outside the gene matches. CDR3 loop: CASSLGDRSTDTQYF. CDR3 in DNA: TGTGCCAGCAGCTTGGGGGACAGGAGCACAGATACGCAGTATTTT.

This chain uses TRBV25-1 with TRBJ1-2, with D possibly matching TRBD1 (6 bases). This CDR3 region has 17 residues. V was cut by 0 bases and J by 4 bases, with 18 bases left in between. Germline values: CDR1 MGHDK, CDR2 SYGVNS. CDR3 protein: CASSEYGGQGHRYGYTF. In DNA, the CDR3 is TGTGCCAGCAGTGAATACGGGGGGCAGGGCCACCGCTATGGCTACACCTTC.

In the case of this clone: The identical CDR3 is also encoded by other nucleotide sequences in the sample. The chain employs TRBV5-1 and TRBJ2-5, with D possibly matching TRBD1 (6 bases). Germline V CDR1 and CDR2: SGHRS, YFSETQ. V gave up 0 bases and J gave up 2 bases, with 14 bases separating them. This CDR3 region has 16 residues. CDR3 sequence: CASSLGVGQGQETQYF. CDR3 in DNA: TGCGCCAGCAGCTTGGGGGTAGGGCAGGGGCAAGAGACCCAGTACTTC.

This clone was recorded once. The chain is built from TRBV5-1 and TRBJ2-2; 15 bases are shared with TRBD2. The germline V gene has CDR1 SGHRS and CDR2 YFSETQ. This CDR3 region has 18 residues. V dropped 4 bases and J dropped 1; count of bases not matched to a gene: 5. The CDR3 DNA reads as TGCGCCAGCAGCCCCGGACTAGCGGGGGGGCGGAACACCGGGGAGCTGTTTTTT. Its translation is CASSPGLAGGRNTGELFF.

The genes are TRBV29-1 and TRBJ2-2; D gene uncertain. This CDR3 contains 14 residues. The ends were cut back, 7 bases at V and 0 bases at J, with 12 bases in the middle. Germline CDR1 reads SQVTM; CDR2 reads ANQGSEA. The DNA of the CDR3 is TGCAGCGCCTCGGGCGCCTCGAACACCGGGGAGCTGTTTTTT. This sequence encodes CSASGASNTGELFF.

V usage is TRBV5-1 and J usage is TRBJ1-1; D is undetermined. Trimming pared 2 bases from V and 0 bases from J, leaving 11 bases between. This CDR3 spans 15 amino acids. Germline CDR1 reads SGHRS; CDR2 reads YFSETQ. Here the CDR3 DNA reads TGCGCCAGCAGCTTACCGACGGCCATGAACACTGAAGCTTTCTTT. This codes for CASSLPTAMNTEAFF.

This clone was recorded once. V and J are TRBV2 and TRBJ2-7; D not resolved. CDR3 length: 13 residues. Trimming stripped 4 bases from V and 0 bases from J, with 7 bases between. Germline V CDR1 and CDR2: SNHLY, FYNNEI. Written as DNA, the CDR3 is TGTGCCAGCAGTGTGGGCCACTCCTACGAGCAGTACTTC. As protein: CASSVGHSYEQYF.

The chain joins TRBV19 to TRBJ1-5, with a tentative D call TRBD1 (6 bases). V shed 5 bases and J shed 3 bases, with 11 bases lying between them. CDR1 and CDR2 (germline): LNHDA, SQIVND (reference sequence). CDR3 length: 14 residues. CDR3 protein: CASSSGQTNQPQHF. The CDR3 DNA sequence: TGTGCCAGTAGTTCCGGACAGACCAATCAGCCCCAGCATTTT.

The V and J genes are TRBV28 and TRBJ2-1, with 11 nucleotides matching TRBD2. CDR3 length: 17 amino acids. J lost 2 bases, V lost 6 bases, and 9 bases had no gene match. Germline assignment: CDR1 MDHEN and CDR2 SYDVKM. The CDR3 nucleotides are TGTGCCAGCAGCTCCGGGACTAGCGGTAGAACCTACAATGAGCAGTTCTTC. This encodes CASSSGTSGRTYNEQFF.

The rearrangement links TRBV28 to TRBJ2-5; D perhaps matches TRBD1 (6 bases). This CDR3 comprises 15 residues. In germline, CDR1 is MDHEN, CDR2 SYDVKM. The germline V and J ends were trimmed by 6 bases and 2 bases, with 16 bases remaining between them. The CDR3 spells CASRLHRDTQETQYF. The DNA for the CDR3 is TGTGCCAGCAGGTTACACCGGGACACTCAAGAGACCCAGTACTTC. Together with reference TRBV28 and TRBJ2-5, the CDR3 gives the full variable domain: DVKVTQSSRYLVKRTGEKVFLECVQDMDHENMFWYRQDPGLGLRLIYFSYDVKMKEKGDIPEGYSVSREKKERFSLILESASTNQTSMYLCASRLHRDTQETQYFGPGTRLLVL.

V is TRBV11-3 and J is TRBJ2-2; D might be TRBD1 (6 bases). The CDR3 has 18 residues. Deletions cut 1 base from V and 0 bases from J, with 15 bases between. Looked up from germline, CDR1 is SGHNT and CDR2 is YENEEA. The CDR3 protein is CASSLGRVGTPNTGELFF. The CDR3 DNA is TGTGCCAGCAGCTTAGGGAGAGTGGGGACACCGAACACCGGGGAGCTGTTTTTT. The variable domain in full, with the rest retrieved from reference TRBV11-3 and TRBJ2-2, is EAGVVQSPRYKIIEKKQPVAFWCNPISGHNTLYWYLQNLGQGPELLIRYENEEAVDDSQLPKDRFSAERLKGVDSTLKIQPAELGDSAVYLCASSLGRVGTPNTGELFFGEGSRLTVL.

The CDR3 sequence is CAIRLDTGPNTEAFF. The CDR3 DNA reads as TGTGCCATCAGGTTGGATACGGGACCGAACACTGAAGCTTTCTTT. The chain links TRBV10-3 to TRBJ1-1; possible D gene TRBD1, 5 bases. Germline values: CDR1 ENHRY, CDR2 SYGVKD. The V end lost 6 bases, the J end lost 1 base, and 15 bases lay between the germline ends. The CDR3 consists of 15 residues.

The chain combines TRBV7-9 with TRBJ1-1, with D perhaps TRBD1 (6 bases). CDR1 is SEHNR, CDR2 FQNEAQ, per germline (reference sequence). V shed 5 bases and J shed 7 bases, with 20 bases lying between them. This CDR3 contains 15 residues. In DNA form, the CDR3 reads TGTGCCAGCAGCCGACACATTGGGGGGGCCAGTGAAGCTTTCTTT. Its protein is CASSRHIGGASEAFF.

V is TRBV6-5 and J is TRBJ1-1, with TRBD1 matching over 10 bases. Trimming removed 5 bases from V and 5 bases from J; junction bases left unmatched: 8. Germline V gene data show CDR1 as MNHEY and CDR2 as SVGAGI. The length of the CDR3 is 15 residues. The CDR3 coding sequence is TGTGCCAGCAGTCCCGGGGACAGGGGTTGGACTGAAGCTTTCTTT. It yields the protein CASSPGDRGWTEAFF.

The chain uses TRBV29-1 and TRBJ1-1; maybe TRBD1 (6 bases). CDR3 size: 12 residues. Trimming took 5 bases from V and 1 from J, leaving 8 bases between them. Germline assignment: CDR1 SQVTM and CDR2 ANQGSEA. Here the CDR3 reads CSVKQGNTEAFF. In nucleotides, the CDR3 is TGCAGCGTTAAACAGGGGAACACTGAAGCTTTCTTT.

The chain has TRBV7-9 and TRBJ2-5; 8 bases are a match to TRBD2. Trimming cost V 5 bases and J 0 bases; bases outside gene matches: 2. Germline V lookup: CDR1 SEHNR, CDR2 FQNEAQ (reference sequence). The CDR3 length is 14 residues. The CDR3 sequence is CASSKLADQETQYF. The CDR3 coding sequence is TGTGCCAGCAGCAAACTAGCGGACCAAGAGACCCAGTACTTC.

This chain uses TRBV5-4 with TRBJ2-5; 9 nucleotides align to TRBD1. CDR1 SGHNT and CDR2 YYREEE come from the germline V gene (reference sequence). The CDR3 contains 14 residues. J lost 3 bases, V lost 3 bases, and 3 bases had no gene match. CDR3 residues: CASSWWDREETQYF. Written as DNA, the CDR3 is TGTGCCAGCAGCTGGTGGGACAGGGAAGAGACCCAGTACTTC.

J is TRBJ2-2 and V is TRBV5-1; 8 bases are shared with TRBD1. The CDR3 is 15 amino acids. Germline V gene sequence: CDR1 SGHRS, CDR2 YFSETQ. The V segment lost 3 bases and the J segment 6 bases; nucleotides outside the gene matches: 7. The CDR3 DNA reads as TGCGCCAGCAGCTCCTCAGGGGGCAGGGCCGGGGAGCTGTTTTTT. As protein: CASSSSGGRAGELFF.

The chain has TRBV25-1 and TRBJ1-1, with 7 bases fitting TRBD1. Trimming cost V 6 bases and J 5 bases; bases outside gene matches: 3. The length of the CDR3 is 12 residues. Germline V CDR1 and CDR2: MGHDK, SYGVNS. The DNA for the CDR3 is TGTGCCAGCAGGACAGGGCCTACTGAAGCTTTCTTT. Encoded protein: CASRTGPTEAFF. Drawing the rest from reference TRBV25-1 and TRBJ1-1, the complete variable domain is EADIYQTPRYLVIGTGKKITLECSQTMGHDKMYWYQQDPGMELHLIHYSYGVNSTEKGDLSSESTVSRIRTEHFPLTLESARPSHTSQYLCASRTGPTEAFFGQGTRLTVV.

CDR3 region: CASSDTDSPLHF. For the CDR3, the DNA is TGTGCCAGTAGTGACACCGATTCACCCCTCCACTTT. V usage is TRBV19 and J usage is TRBJ1-6, with D unclear. This CDR3 is built from 12 residues. The V end was cut by 5 bases, the J end by 8 bases, with 7 bases between. CDR1 is LNHDA and CDR2 is SQIVND in the germline V gene (reference sequence).

This chain joins TRBV2 and TRBJ2-2; 7 nucleotides align to TRBD1. The CDR3 has 15 amino acids. Trimming took 8 bases from V and 2 from J; bases not matched to a gene: 8. Germline V gives CDR1 SNHLY, CDR2 FYNNEI. The CDR3 nucleotides are TGTGCCAGCCGGTGGGACAGACTAAACACCGGGGAGCTGTTTTTT. This translates into CASRWDRLNTGELFF.

This clone was found once. The chain carries TRBV7-9 and TRBJ2-7, with D tentatively TRBD2 (6 bases). Germline CDR1 reads SEHNR; CDR2 reads FQNEAQ (reference sequence). Trimming took off 11 bases at V and 3 bases at J, with 14 bases between the two ends. The CDR3 has 12 amino acids. The CDR3 spells CAGGNTDYEQYF. CDR3 sequence (DNA): TGTGCCGGGGGGAATACCGACTACGAGCAGTACTTC.